This T cell receptor beta chain derives from a study of T-cell reconstitution after alpha-beta-depleted transplantation in children. V gave up 1 base and J gave up 8 bases, with 19 bases separating them. The germline V gene has CDR1 SGHAT and CDR2 FQNNGV. The CDR3 has 16 amino acids. This clonotype was counted many times. Its target is not known. Study outcomes and limitations: It was reported that alpha-beta T cells came from several hundred expanded graft clones (about two months after transplant). Diversity and T-cell counts at one year after transplant derived mostly from new T cells. At day 60, the high TCRbeta diversity found in some patients originated from recipient T cells and thymic progenitors that had survived.

The TCRbeta library incorporated unique molecular identifiers. TCRdb called the PCR reads again in MiXCR, with one record for every CDR3 protein. The sample carries 140,000 to 150,000 distinct CDR3 sequences, 8% to 10% recorded once. The clonotype was recovered from a female patient aged 2-9 years who had a stem cell transplant for congenital amegakaryocytic thrombocytopenia, so the T cells may come from the graft donor. Sequenced material: PBMCs, mostly from graft donor cells, taken 180 days after TCRalphabeta/CD19-depleted stem cell transplant. The chain combines TRBV11-2 with TRBJ2-3; D is perhaps TRBD1 (7 bases). The CDR3 spells CASSLVGRTGRGTQYF. In DNA, the CDR3 is TGTGCCAGCAGCTTAGTAGGGAGGACAGGTAGAGGTACGCAGTATTTT.